Given below is one T cell receptor (beta chain) in context. The antigen it recognizes is unknown. Base qualities are not at hand, and no much larger clone is one base apart. The immunoSEQ Assay, a bias-controlled multiplex PCR, was used to amplify TCRbeta CDR3 regions from genomic DNA. Per the source publication's procedure: Within the assay, amplification of reference gene primers was used to estimate how many nucleated cells each sample contained. Sequence reads were collapsed and filtered to measure the absolute abundance of every unique TCRbeta CDR3 rearrangement. For each sample, productive Simpson clonality was calculated by taking the square root of Simpson's diversity index across productive rearrangements. TCRdb limited this immuneACCESS table to in-frame rearrangements with V and J called. A share of clones is missing; checked studies link under half to unresolved V genes, and the rest is unexplained. For V, J and clone size, that table is used; D and trimming come from the DNA. The sample table holds roughly 300,000 clones, of which over 75% were seen once. 6.5% to 9.5% of the sample belongs to the ten largest clones.

Another Seattle source contributed samples from volunteer blood donors who had recovered from COVID-19. The collaborating institutions used their own protocols to collect whole blood in K2EDTA tubes. For TCRbeta analysis, collaborators shipped samples in one of three forms: frozen whole blood, isolated PBMCs, or DNA extracted from either of those sample types. This sample was taken from a study of blood T cell repertoires in COVID-19 (dated by TCRdb to 2020 to 2022). Turning to the overall study: Collaborator samples came from the United States, Italy and Spain and covered acute and convalescent phases of COVID-19. The dataset comprised deeply sampled blood TCRbeta repertoires from subjects exposed to, actively infected with, or recovered from COVID-19. The repertoires were made available in a free public database intended to serve as a resource for research on the immune response to SARS-CoV-2. Where available, HLA class I and class II types were taken from metadata supplied by the sample provider and were not determined by assay-based typing. Sample metadata almost always included a de-identified subject ID, COVID-19 status, age in years and sex. The material from the prospective study consisted of cDNA or gDNA derived from T cells, B-cell-depleted T cells, or PBMCs. Samples were obtained from the ongoing ImmuneRACE study (first 160 participants) and from 1,200 or so subjects provided by 6 global collaborators. Study-level results and caveats: Clinical and demographic metadata were provided uncurated, with the amount varying by source and participant.

Reading the germline V gene gives CDR1 SGHAT and CDR2 FQNNGV. Counted from cysteine to phenylalanine, this CDR3 has 18 amino acids. Of all the DNA, just the CDR3 is kept, 54 bases in frame from base 1. Trimming removed 11 bases from V and 4 bases from J, leaving 32 bases between the germline ends. The receptor comes from a woman aged 45-65 years who had recovered from COVID-19. The chain uses TRBV11-2 and TRBJ1-2; tentative D gene TRBD1, with 5 bases matching. Sample: peripheral blood. CDR3 loop: CAAERIRQSVQYPYGYTF. The nucleotides read TGTGCCGCAGAGAGGATTCGACAGTCAGTACAATACCCCTATGGCTACACCTTC.